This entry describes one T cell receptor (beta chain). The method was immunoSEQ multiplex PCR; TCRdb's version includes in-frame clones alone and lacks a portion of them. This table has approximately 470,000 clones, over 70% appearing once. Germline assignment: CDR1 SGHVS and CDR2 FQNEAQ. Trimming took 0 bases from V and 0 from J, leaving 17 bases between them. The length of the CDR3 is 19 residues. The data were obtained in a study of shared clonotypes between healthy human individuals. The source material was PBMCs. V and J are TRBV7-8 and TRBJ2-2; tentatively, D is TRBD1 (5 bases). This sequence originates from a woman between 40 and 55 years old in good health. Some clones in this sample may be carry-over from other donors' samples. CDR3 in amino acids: CASSLAVRGVVTNTGELFF. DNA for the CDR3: TGTGCCAGCAGCTTAGCGGTTAGGGGTGTAGTAACGAACACCGGGGAGCTGTTTTTT.